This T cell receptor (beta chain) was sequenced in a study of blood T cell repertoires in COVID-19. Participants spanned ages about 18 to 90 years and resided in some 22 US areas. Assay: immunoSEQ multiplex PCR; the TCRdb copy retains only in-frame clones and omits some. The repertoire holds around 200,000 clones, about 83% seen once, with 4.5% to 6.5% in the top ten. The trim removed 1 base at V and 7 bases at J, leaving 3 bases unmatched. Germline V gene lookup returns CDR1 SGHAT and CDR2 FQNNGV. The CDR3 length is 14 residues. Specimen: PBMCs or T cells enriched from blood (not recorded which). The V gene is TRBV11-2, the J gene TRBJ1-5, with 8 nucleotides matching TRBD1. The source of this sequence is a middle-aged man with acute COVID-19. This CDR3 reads CASSLVTGGQPQHF. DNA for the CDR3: TGTGCCAGCAGCTTAGTTACAGGGGGGCAGCCCCAGCATTTT. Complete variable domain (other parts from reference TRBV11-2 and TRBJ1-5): EAGVAQSPRYKIIEKRQSVAFWCNPISGHATLYWYQQILGQGPKLLIQFQNNGVVDDSQLPKDRFSAERLKGVDSTLKIQPAKLEDSAVYLCASSLVTGGQPQHFGDGTRLSIL.